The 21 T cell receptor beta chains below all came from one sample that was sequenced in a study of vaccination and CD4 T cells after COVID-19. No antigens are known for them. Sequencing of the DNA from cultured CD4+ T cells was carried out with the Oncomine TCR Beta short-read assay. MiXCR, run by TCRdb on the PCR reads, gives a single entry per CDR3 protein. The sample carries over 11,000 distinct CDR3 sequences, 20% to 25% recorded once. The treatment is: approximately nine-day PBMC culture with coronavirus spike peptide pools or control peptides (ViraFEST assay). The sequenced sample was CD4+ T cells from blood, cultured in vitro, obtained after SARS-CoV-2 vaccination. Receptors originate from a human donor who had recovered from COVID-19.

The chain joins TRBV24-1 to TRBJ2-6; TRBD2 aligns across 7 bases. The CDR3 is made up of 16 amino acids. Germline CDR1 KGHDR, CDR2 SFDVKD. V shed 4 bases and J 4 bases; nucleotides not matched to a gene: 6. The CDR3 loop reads CATSDPFGGGANVLTF. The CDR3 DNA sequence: TGTGCCACCAGTGACCCCTTCGGGGGGGGGGCCAACGTCCTGACTTTC.

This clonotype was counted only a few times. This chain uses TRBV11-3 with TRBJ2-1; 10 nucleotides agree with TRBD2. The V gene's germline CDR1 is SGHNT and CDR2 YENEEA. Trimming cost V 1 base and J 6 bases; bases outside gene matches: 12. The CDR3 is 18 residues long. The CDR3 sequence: CASSLGLAGERKGNEQFF. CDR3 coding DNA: TGTGCCAGCAGCTTAGGTCTAGCGGGAGAAAGGAAGGGCAATGAGCAGTTCTTC. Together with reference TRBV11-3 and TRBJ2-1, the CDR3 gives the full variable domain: EAGVVQSPRYKIIEKKQPVAFWCNPISGHNTLYWYLQNLGQGPELLIRYENEEAVDDSQLPKDRFSAERLKGVDSTLKIQPAELGDSAVYLCASSLGLAGERKGNEQFFGPGTRLTVL.

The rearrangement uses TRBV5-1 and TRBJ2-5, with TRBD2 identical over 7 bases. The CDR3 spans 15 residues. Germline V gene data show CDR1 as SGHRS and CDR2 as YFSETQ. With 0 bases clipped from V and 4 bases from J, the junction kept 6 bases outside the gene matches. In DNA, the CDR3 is TGCGCCAGCAGCTTGGATCCGGGGGGTAGAGAGACCCAGTACTTC. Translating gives CASSLDPGGRETQYF.

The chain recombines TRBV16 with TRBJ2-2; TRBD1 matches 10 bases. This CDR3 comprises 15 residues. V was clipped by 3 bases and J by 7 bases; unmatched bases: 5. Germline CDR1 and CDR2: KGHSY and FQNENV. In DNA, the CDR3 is TGTGCCAGCAGCCATTGGACAGGGGGTTTCGGGGAGCTGTTTTTT. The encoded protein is CASSHWTGGFGELFF.

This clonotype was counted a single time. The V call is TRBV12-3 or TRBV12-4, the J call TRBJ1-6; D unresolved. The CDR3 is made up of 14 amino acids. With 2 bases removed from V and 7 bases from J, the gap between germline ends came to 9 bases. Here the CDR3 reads CASSLLQRNSPLHF. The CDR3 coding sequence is TGTGCCAGCAGTTTATTGCAGAGAAATTCACCCCTCCACTTT.

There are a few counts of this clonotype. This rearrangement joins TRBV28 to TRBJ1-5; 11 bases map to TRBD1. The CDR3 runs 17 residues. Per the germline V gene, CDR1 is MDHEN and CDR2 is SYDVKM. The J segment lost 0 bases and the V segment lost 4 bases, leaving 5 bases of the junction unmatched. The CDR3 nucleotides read TGTGCCAGCAGTTCGGGACAGGGGGTTCGTAGCAATCAGCCCCAGCATTTT. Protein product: CASSSGQGVRSNQPQHF.

The CDR3 loop reads CASSPLSLGQGGYYGYTF. CDR3 nucleotide sequence: TGTGCCAGCAGTCCGCTTTCCCTCGGACAGGGGGGATACTATGGCTACACCTTC. The chain has TRBV28 and TRBJ1-2, with 10 bases fitting TRBD1. The CDR3 runs to 18 residues. The J segment lost 3 bases and the V segment lost 5 bases, leaving 15 bases of the junction unmatched. Germline V gives CDR1 MDHEN, CDR2 SYDVKM.

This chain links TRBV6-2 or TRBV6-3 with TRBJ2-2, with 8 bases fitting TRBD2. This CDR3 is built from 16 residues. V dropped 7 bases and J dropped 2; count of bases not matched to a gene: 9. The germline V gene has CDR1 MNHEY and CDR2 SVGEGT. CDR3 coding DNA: TGTGCCAGCAACAGAGGGGGACTAGTAAACACCGGGGAGCTGTTTTTT. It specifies CASNRGGLVNTGELFF.

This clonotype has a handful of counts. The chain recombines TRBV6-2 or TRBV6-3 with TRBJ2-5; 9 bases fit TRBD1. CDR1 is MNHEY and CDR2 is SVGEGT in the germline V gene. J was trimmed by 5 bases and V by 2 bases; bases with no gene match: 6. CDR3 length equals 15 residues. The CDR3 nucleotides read TGTGCCAGCAGTTACAGGGACAGGGTTGGTGAGACCCAGTACTTC. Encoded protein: CASSYRDRVGETQYF.

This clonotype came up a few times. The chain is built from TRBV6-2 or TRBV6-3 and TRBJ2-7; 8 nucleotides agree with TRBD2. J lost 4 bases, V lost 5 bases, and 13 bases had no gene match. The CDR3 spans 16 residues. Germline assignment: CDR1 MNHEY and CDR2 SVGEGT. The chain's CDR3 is CASSDLGTRREYEQYF. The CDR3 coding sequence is TGTGCCAGCAGTGACCTCGGGACTAGGAGAGAGTACGAGCAGTACTTC.

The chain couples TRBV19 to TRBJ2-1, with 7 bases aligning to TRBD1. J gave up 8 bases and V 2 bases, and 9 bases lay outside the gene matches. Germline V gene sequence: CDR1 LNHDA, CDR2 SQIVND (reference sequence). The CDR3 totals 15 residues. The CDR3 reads CASSIPGQNQHEQFF. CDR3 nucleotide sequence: TGTGCCAGTAGTATACCGGGACAGAATCAGCATGAGCAGTTCTTC.

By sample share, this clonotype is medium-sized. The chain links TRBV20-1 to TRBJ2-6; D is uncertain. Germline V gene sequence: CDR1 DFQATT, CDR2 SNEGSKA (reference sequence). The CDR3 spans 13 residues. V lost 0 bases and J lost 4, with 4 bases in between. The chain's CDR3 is CSARDLGANVLTF. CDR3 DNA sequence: TGCAGTGCTAGAGATCTCGGGGCCAACGTCCTGACTTTC.

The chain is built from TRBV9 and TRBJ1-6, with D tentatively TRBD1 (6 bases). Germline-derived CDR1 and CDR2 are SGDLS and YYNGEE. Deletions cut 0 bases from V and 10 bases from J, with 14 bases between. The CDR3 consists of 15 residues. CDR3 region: CASSVEAGEESPLHF. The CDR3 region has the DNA TGTGCCAGCAGCGTAGAGGCAGGGGAGGAGTCACCCCTCCACTTT.

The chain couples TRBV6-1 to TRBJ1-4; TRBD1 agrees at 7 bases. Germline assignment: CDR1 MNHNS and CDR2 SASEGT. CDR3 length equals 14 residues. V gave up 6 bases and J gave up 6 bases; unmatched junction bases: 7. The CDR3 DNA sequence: TGTGCCAGCAGGAGACAGGGTAGGGATGAAAAACTGTTTTTT. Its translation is CASRRQGRDEKLFF.

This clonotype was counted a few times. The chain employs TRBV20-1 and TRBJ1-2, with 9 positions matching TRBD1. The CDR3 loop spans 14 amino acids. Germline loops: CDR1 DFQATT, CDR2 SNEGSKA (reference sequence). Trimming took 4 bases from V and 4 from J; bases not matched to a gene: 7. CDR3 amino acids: CSANDPTGGYGYTF. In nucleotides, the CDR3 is TGCAGTGCTAATGACCCGACAGGGGGCTATGGCTACACCTTC.

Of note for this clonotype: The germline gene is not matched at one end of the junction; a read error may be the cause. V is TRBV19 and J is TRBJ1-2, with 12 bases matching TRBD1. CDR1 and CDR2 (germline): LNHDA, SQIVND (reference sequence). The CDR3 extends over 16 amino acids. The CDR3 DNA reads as TGTGCCAGTAGTCCCCAGGGACAGGGGGCACTCGGTGGCCACACCTTC. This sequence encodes CASSPQGQGALGGHTF.

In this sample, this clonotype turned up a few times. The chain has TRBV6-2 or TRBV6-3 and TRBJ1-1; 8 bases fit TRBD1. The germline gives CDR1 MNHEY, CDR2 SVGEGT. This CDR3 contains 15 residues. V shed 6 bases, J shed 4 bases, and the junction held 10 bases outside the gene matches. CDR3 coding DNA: TGTGCCAGCAGCCAACAGGGGGTTTTGGGCACTGAAGCTTTCTTT. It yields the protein CASSQQGVLGTEAFF.

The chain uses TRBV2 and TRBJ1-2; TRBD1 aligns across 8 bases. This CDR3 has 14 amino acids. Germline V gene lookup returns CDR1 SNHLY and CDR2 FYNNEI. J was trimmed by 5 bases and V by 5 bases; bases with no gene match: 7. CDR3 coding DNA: TGTGCCAGCAGTAAGGAGACAGGGGCTTATGGCTACACCTTC. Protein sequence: CASSKETGAYGYTF.

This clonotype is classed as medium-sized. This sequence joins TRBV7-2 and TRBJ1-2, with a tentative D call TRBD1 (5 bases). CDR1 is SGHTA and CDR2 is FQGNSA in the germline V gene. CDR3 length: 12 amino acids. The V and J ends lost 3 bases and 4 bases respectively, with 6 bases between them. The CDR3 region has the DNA TGTGCCAGCAGCTTGGGGGGCTATGGCTACACCTTC. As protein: CASSLGGYGYTF.

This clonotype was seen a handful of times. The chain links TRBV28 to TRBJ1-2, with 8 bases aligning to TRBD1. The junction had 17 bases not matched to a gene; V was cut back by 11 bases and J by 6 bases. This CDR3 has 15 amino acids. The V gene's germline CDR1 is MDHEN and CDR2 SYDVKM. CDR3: CAVRRDRTVMDGYTF. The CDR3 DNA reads TGTGCCGTCAGGAGGGACAGGACGGTCATGGATGGCTACACCTTC.

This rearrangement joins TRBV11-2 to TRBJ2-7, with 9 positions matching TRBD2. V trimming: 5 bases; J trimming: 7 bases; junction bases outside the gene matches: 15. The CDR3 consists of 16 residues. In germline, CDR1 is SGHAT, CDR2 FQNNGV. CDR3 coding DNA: TGTGCCAGCAGCCCCCGGCGGCTAGCGGGACCCCAGGAGCAGTACTTC. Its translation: CASSPRRLAGPQEQYF.